This T cell receptor (beta chain) came from a study of radiotherapy plus CTLA-4 blockade in lung cancer. Method: immunoSEQ multiplex PCR; TCRdb's copy keeps in-frame clones and lacks some. The sample has roughly 93,000 clones, 82% seen once. There are 14 residues in the CDR3. CDR1 MNHNY and CDR2 SVGAGI come from the germline V gene (reference sequence). The receptor comes from a human donor with non-small cell lung cancer who had a partial response to radiotherapy plus ipilimumab. This chain uses TRBV6-6 with TRBJ2-2; 9 bases align to TRBD1. Sequenced here: peripheral blood, sampled from a patient treated with radiotherapy plus ipilimumab. The CDR3 DNA reads TGTGCTCATCGGACAGGGGAAAACACCGGGGAGCTGTTTTTT. Residues: CAHRTGENTGELFF.